The rows below give T cell receptor beta chains drawn from one sample of a study of T cell responses to AZD1222 COVID-19 vaccine. Sequencing was performed with immunoSEQ multiplex PCR; in TCRdb, only in-frame clones are kept and a portion is missing. This table has 130,000 or so clones, approximately 93% appearing once. The sequenced sample was peripheral blood, obtained on day 0 of AZD1222 vaccination. The source is an adult in good health. Both conserved end residues are part of each CDR3. The order of the fields is J gene, V gene, D gene, clone size, CDR3 DNA, CDR3 protein. The D gene is left open where the match is weak. The size of a clone is reported for some rows only, either as once, few or many, or as a class for expanded clones.

>TRBJ1-2|TRBV3-1/TRBV3-2|.|.
TGTGCCAGCAGCGGGCAGGGCCGCTGGACCTTC
CASSGQGRWTF
>TRBJ1-2|TRBV30|.|.
TGTGCCTGGAGTGGGGGTCCGGGTCACTATGGCTACACCTTC
CAWSGGPGHYGYTF
>TRBJ2-1|TRBV5-1|TRBD1|once
TGCGCCAGCAGCTTGGGAGGGGGCTTTGACAATGAGCAGTTCTTC
CASSLGGGFDNEQFF
>TRBJ1-5|TRBV6-2/TRBV6-3|.|.
TGTGCCAGCAGTCGCGAATACCAGCCCCAGCATTTT
CASSREYQPQHF
>TRBJ2-3|TRBV5-5|TRBD2|.
TGTGCCAGCAGCTCTTGGACTAGCCCAGATACGCAGTATTTT
CASSSWTSPDTQYF
>TRBJ1-5|TRBV6-5|.|.
TGTGCCAGCAGAGCCGATACAGGGTACTATCAGCCCCAGCATTTT
CASRADTGYYQPQHF
>TRBJ2-1|TRBV5-1|.|.
TGCGCCAGCAGGACAGTCTTTGGGAACAATGAGCAGTTCTTC
CASRTVFGNNEQFF
>TRBJ2-7|TRBV28|TRBD2|.
TGTGCCAGCAGACCTGGACTAGCGGATGTCTACGAGCAGTACTTC
CASRPGLADVYEQYF
>TRBJ1-2|TRBV28|.|.
TGTGCCAGCAGTTCGGACAGCGGACTCTATGGCTACACCTTC
CASSSDSGLYGYTF
>TRBJ2-2|TRBV9|.|once
TGTGCCAGCAGCGATTTTAGGTCCGCGAACACCGGGGAGCTGTTTTTT
CASSDFRSANTGELFF
>TRBJ1-1|TRBV11-2|TRBD1|few
TGTGCCAGCAGCTTTGACAGGGGGCGCAAAACTGAAGCTTTCTTT
CASSFDRGRKTEAFF
>TRBJ1-1|TRBV5-1|.|once
TGCGCCAGCAGTTTCGAGGGATTGCGGAACACTGAAGCTTTCTTT
CASSFEGLRNTEAFF
>TRBJ1-3|TRBV11-1|.|.
TGTGCCAGCAGCCGCGCGGCGGGGGTGCAGAACACCATATATTTT
CASSRAAGVQNTIYF
>TRBJ1-5|TRBV6-5|.|.
TGTGCCAGCAGTCCCGACAGAGACCAGCCCCAGCATTTT
CASSPDRDQPQHF
>TRBJ1-1|TRBV7-2|.|.
TGTGCCAGCAGCTTAACGGGGATGAACACTGAAGCTTTCTTT
CASSLTGMNTEAFF
>TRBJ1-3|TRBV29-1|.|.
TGCAGCGTTGAAGACAGGGTATTTGGGAGCTCTGGAAACACCATATATTTT
CSVEDRVFGSSGNTIYF
>TRBJ2-3|TRBV18|TRBD1|.
TGTGCCAGCTCACCGGGACAGTCGGAAGGTACGCAGTATTTT
CASSPGQSEGTQYF
>TRBJ1-2|TRBV28|.|.
TGTGCCAGTACTACCCGGTCTAGATATGGCTACACCTTC
CASTTRSRYGYTF
>TRBJ1-5|TRBV27|.|.
TGTGCCAGCAGTTTATCAGGAGGGGTTGGCAATCAGCCCCAGCATTTT
CASSLSGGVGNQPQHF
>TRBJ1-2|TRBV10-2|.|.
TGCGCCAGCAGTCCGGGACAAGGTTATTATGGCTACACCTTC
CASSPGQGYYGYTF
>TRBJ1-4|TRBV4-1|TRBD1|.
TGCGCCAGCAGCCTATACAGGGGGCGTATTGAAAAACTGTTTTTT
CASSLYRGRIEKLFF
>TRBJ1-4|TRBV23-1|.|.
TGCGCCAGCAGTCCCCGGAAGGGACCTAATGAAAAACTGTTTTTT
CASSPRKGPNEKLFF
>TRBJ1-1|TRBV5-5|TRBD1|.
TGTGCCAGCAGCTTGGAGCCCCGTGGGACAGGGAACACTGAAGCTTTCTTT
CASSLEPRGTGNTEAFF
>TRBJ1-2|TRBV10-1|.|.
TGCGCCAGCAGTGAGACGCAGTTTTATGGCTACACCTTC
CASSETQFYGYTF
>TRBJ1-5|TRBV19|.|once
TGTGCCAGTATAATGACTGGAAATAGCAATCAGCCCCAGCATTTT
CASIMTGNSNQPQHF
>TRBJ1-1|TRBV7-3|.|.
TGTGCCAGCAGCCCCATCGCGGGGGGCACTGAAGCTTTCTTT
CASSPIAGGTEAFF
>TRBJ1-1|TRBV18|.|.
TGTGCCAGCTCACCACCGCCTTGGGAGAACACTGAAGCTTTCTTT
CASSPPPWENTEAFF
>TRBJ2-7|TRBV3-1/TRBV3-2|.|.
TGTGCCACCGAAGAAGGAAACACCTACGAGCAGTACTTC
CATEEGNTYEQYF
>TRBJ1-5|TRBV19|.|few
TGTGCCAGTAGTATCGGCCGGCAGCCCCAGCATTTT
CASSIGRQPQHF
>TRBJ2-3|TRBV7-3|TRBD1|.
TGTGCCAGCAGCTCGGGACAGAATACGCAGTATTTT
CASSSGQNTQYF
>TRBJ1-1|TRBV2|TRBD1|.
TGTGCCAGCGCTGGGACAGGGCGCGGAGCTTTCTTT
CASAGTGRGAFF
>TRBJ1-4|TRBV5-4|.|.
TGTGCCAGCAGCCCGGACGGACCAACTAATGAAAAACTGTTTTTT
CASSPDGPTNEKLFF
>TRBJ2-7|TRBV11-3|.|.
TGTGCCAGCAGCTTCGCCTCTGGGGTCGAGCAGTACTTC
CASSFASGVEQYF
>TRBJ2-3|TRBV7-2|TRBD2|.
TGTGCCAGCAGCTTAAGCAGGCGCGGGAGGGGGTCAGATACGCAGTATTTT
CASSLSRRGRGSDTQYF
>TRBJ1-6|TRBV5-4|TRBD1|.
TGTGCCAGCAGCCGGGGGGACAGGGGGCGTTCACCCCTCCACTTT
CASSRGDRGRSPLHF
>TRBJ1-2|TRBV19|TRBD1|.
TGTGCCAGTAGCCCCAGGGGGCTCTATGGCTACACCTTC
CASSPRGLYGYTF
>TRBJ1-2|TRBV6-5|.|.
TGTGCCAGCAGTTACTTTAGGGGAGCAGAGGTCGGCTACACCTTC
CASSYFRGAEVGYTF
>TRBJ2-3|TRBV7-2|TRBD2|.
TGTGCCAGCAGCTTAGCGCCGCTAGCGGGTACAGATACGCAGTATTTT
CASSLAPLAGTDTQYF
>TRBJ1-5|TRBV23-1|.|.
TGCGCCAGCGGGCTTGGCAGGGGCAATCAGCCCCAGCATTTT
CASGLGRGNQPQHF
>TRBJ1-2|TRBV6-5|.|.
TGTGCCAGCAGTTCCGTAACTCCCGGTGGCTACACCTTC
CASSSVTPGGYTF
>TRBJ2-1|TRBV27|TRBD1|.
TGTGCCAGCAGTTTGGCCGGGACAGGCTCCTACAATGAGCAGTTCTTC
CASSLAGTGSYNEQFF
>TRBJ2-3|TRBV13|.|.
TGTGCCAGCAGCTTAGGAGGTCGCGGCACAGATACGCAGTATTTT
CASSLGGRGTDTQYF
>TRBJ1-4|TRBV5-6|TRBD1|.
TGTGCCAGCAGCCAGACTCCGGGACAGGGGGATGAAAAACTGTTTTTT
CASSQTPGQGDEKLFF
>TRBJ2-3|TRBV10-2|TRBD1|.
TGCGCCAGCAGTGCCATCGGACAGGGCCCAGATACGCAGTATTTT
CASSAIGQGPDTQYF